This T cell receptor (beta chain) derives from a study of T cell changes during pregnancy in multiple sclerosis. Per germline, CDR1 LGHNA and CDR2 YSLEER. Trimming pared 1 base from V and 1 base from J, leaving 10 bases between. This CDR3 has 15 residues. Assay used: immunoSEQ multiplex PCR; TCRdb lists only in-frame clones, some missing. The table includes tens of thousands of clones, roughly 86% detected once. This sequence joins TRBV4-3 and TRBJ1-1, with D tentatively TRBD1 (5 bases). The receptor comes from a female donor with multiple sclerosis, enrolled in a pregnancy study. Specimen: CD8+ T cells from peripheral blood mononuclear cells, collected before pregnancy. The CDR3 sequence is CASSQGGEGNTEAFF. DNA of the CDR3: TGCGCCAGCAGCCAAGGGGGGGAGGGGAACACTGAAGCTTTCTTT.